This TCR beta chain originates from a study of chemoradiotherapy in HPV16-positive cancers (dated by TCRdb to between 2020 and 2023). With regard to the full study: Candidate HPV-specific T-cell clones and common TCR motifs were defined through functional T-cell assays on cells from two HPV16-positive patients. The study asked whether T-cell immunity against the HPV oncoproteins E6 and E7 changes during chemoradiotherapy and whether it affects survival. TCR repertoires from 86 patients with HPV-related cancers were then used to track the candidate HPV-specific TCRs and motifs.

Library preparation employed the immunoSEQ multiplex PCR assay. TCRdb's version of the immuneACCESS table is confined to in-frame rearrangements and falls short of the full clone set. An unresolved V gene accounts for under half of the shortfall where checked; the remainder is of unknown origin. In this sample the table shows roughly 39,000 clones, 76% of which occur a single time. The ten largest clones take up 4.5% to 6.5% of the sample. Repertoires were sampled multiple times during chemoradiotherapy, which allowed clonal expansion in the tumor microenvironment to be followed. As regards this clone: Its antigen target is currently unknown. No base quality values were provided; no much bigger clone lies one nucleotide off.

Study-wide conclusions, independent of this receptor: The survival association was reported for HPV16-positive patients, and the functional definition of HPV-specific T cells was derived from only a couple of HPV16-positive patients. Expansion of candidate HPV-specific clones and E7-related TCR motifs was observed in the tumor microenvironment during treatment, whereas no such expansion was observed for non-HPV-specific T cells. Among HPV16-positive patients, expansion of HPV-responsive T cells during chemoradiotherapy was associated with better recurrence-free survival.

The sample here was blood, taken from a patient who underwent chemoradiotherapy. This clonotype was obtained from a human donor with HPV-associated anogenital cancer.

The CDR3 in this case is CASSLSIGGPKTDTDTQYF. The sequenced DNA: TGCGCCAGTAGCCTGTCGATCGGGGGGCCCAAGACAGACACAGATACGCAGTATTTT. Here the chain combines TRBV10-2 and TRBJ2-3, with TRBD2 perhaps the D gene, on 7 matching bases. V loses 9 bases of germline sequence and J loses 2 bases, and the interval between the two ends is 30 bases. The germline V gene yields WSHSY for CDR1 and SAAADI for CDR2. The CDR3, from cysteine to phenylalanine, totals 19 residues. The CDR3 DNA has 57 bases and is translated from base 1.